This TCR beta chain was identified in a study of T cell clusters in autoimmune cytopenias. This CDR3 is built from 17 residues. Germline V lookup: CDR1 GTSNPN, CDR2 SVGIG (reference sequence). In terms of frequency, this clonotype is medium-sized. Each sample's input was about 270 ng genomic DNA, some 38,000 genome equivalents. TRB rearrangements were amplified by touch-down multiplex PCR with mixed TRB-A/B primers. TCRdb reworked the multiplex PCR reads into one entry per CDR3 protein, no DNA. The sample totals around 2,500 distinct CDR3 sequences; its top ten clones hold 25% to 30%. Sequencing was done on a sample of peripheral blood. V and J are TRBV30 and TRBJ2-3. The sequence was collected from a human donor with an autoimmune cytopenia or autoimmune hepatitis (not recorded which). The CDR3 is CAWSPTMPRASTDTQYF.